This paragraph covers one TCR beta chain sequence. The antigen is unknown. This specimen comes from a study of human T cells and chemical hapten exposure. Looking at the study overall: In the roughly 24-week study, patients were dosed weekly with diphenylcyclopropenone on the scalp throughout. Women made up most patients, who had alopecia areata, totalis or universalis. Study-level results: PT1 expanded TCR counts correlated positively with patch test score.

Time point: pre-sensitization, week 0. Treatment specified: therapeutic diphenylcyclopropenone sensitization with weekly scalp DPC. The CDR3 sequence is 14 residues long. V lost 6 bases to trimming and J lost 4 bases, with 18 bases between them. The V gene's germline CDR1 is SQVTM and CDR2 ANQGSEA. TCRdb re-derived calls from the RACE reads in MiXCR, one entry per CDR3 protein. This repertoire shows some 200,000 distinct CDR3 sequences, roughly 30% found once; its top ten account for about 2.8%. This sequence joins TRBV29-1 and TRBJ1-2; D is perhaps TRBD1 (6 bases). The sequenced sample was whole blood, obtained in connection with sensitization to the hapten diphenylcyclopropenone (DPC). The origin of this receptor is a woman aged 30 to 39 with alopecia areata. Some clones in this sample may be carry-over from other donors' samples. The CDR3 spells CSVGRQDSGYGYTF. The CDR3 DNA follows: TGCAGCGTGGGAAGACAGGACTCGGGCTATGGCTACACCTTC.